Listed below are T cell receptor beta chains from one sample, sequenced in a study of shared clonotypes between healthy human individuals. Sequencing used immunoSEQ multiplex PCR; TCRdb keeps in-frame clones, though not all of them. In the table there are millions of clones, around 95% of which are singletons. The specimen sequenced was naive CD4+ T cells sorted from blood. These receptors were taken from a man aged 18 to 29 in good health. CDR3s include the opening cysteine and the closing phenylalanine or tryptophan. Fields, in order: J gene, V gene, clone size, D gene, CDR3 DNA, CDR3 protein. The D gene is left open where the match is weak. The size of a clone is reported for some rows only, either as once, few or many, or as a class for expanded clones.

TRBJ2-5,TRBV6-1,.,.,TGTGCCAGCAGTGAACCGACAGGTCGGGAGACCCAGTACTTC,CASSEPTGRETQYF
TRBJ2-1,TRBV5-4,.,TRBD2,TGTGCCAGCGCGATAGCGGGGGGGACTCTAGATGAGCAGTTCTTC,CASAIAGGTLDEQFF
TRBJ1-2,TRBV5-1,once,.,TGCGCCAGCAGCCCGGGACACCCTAACTATGGCTACACCTTC,CASSPGHPNYGYTF
TRBJ2-3,TRBV10-3,.,TRBD2,TGTGCCATCAGTGTTCGTCCTAGCGGGGAGGGCACAGATACGCAGTATTTT,CAISVRPSGEGTDTQYF
TRBJ2-3,TRBV27,once,TRBD2,TGTGCCAGCAGTCCCGAGACTAGCGGGAGGACAGATACGCAGTATTTT,CASSPETSGRTDTQYF
TRBJ1-2,TRBV10-2,.,.,TGCGCCAGCAGTGATCCTGGGGCTGGCTACACCTTC,CASSDPGAGYTF
TRBJ2-7,TRBV10-3,.,.,TGTGCCATCAAGGGGGATGGGGAGCAGTACTTC,CAIKGDGEQYF
TRBJ2-3,TRBV2,.,TRBD2,TGTGCCAGCAGTGGCCTACTAGCGGGAGGGACAGATACGCAGTATTTT,CASSGLLAGGTDTQYF
TRBJ2-7,TRBV10-3,.,.,TGTGCCATCGCCACGACTAGTCCCGAGCAGTACTTC,CAIATTSPEQYF
TRBJ2-7,TRBV5-1,.,TRBD2,TGCGCCAGCAGACGGACTAGCGGGAGTTACGAGCAGTACTTC,CASRRTSGSYEQYF